This T cell receptor (beta chain) was documented in a study of T cell repertoires in cytomegalovirus infection. Germline V gene sequence: CDR1 SGHTA, CDR2 FQGNSA. The V end was cut by 4 bases, the J end by 7 bases, with 20 bases between. The CDR3 runs to 16 residues. TCRdb re-derived calls from the reads in MiXCR, one entry per CDR3 protein. The table records about 740,000 distinct CDR3 sequences, 35% of them present only once. The rearrangement links TRBV7-2 to TRBJ2-1, with unresolved D. The sequenced sample consisted of PBMCs. This TCR derives from a human donor in good health (CMV status not recorded). Some clones in this sample may be carry-over from other donors' samples. CDR3 residues: CASSSPTDRRRNEQFF. CDR3 in DNA: TGTGCCAGCAGCTCCCCAACGGACCGGAGACGGAATGAGCAGTTCTTC. The full variable domain, in which reference TRBV7-2 and TRBJ2-1 provide the parts outside the CDR3, is GAGVSQSPSNKVTEKGKDVELRCDPISGHTALYWYRQSLGQGLEFLIYFQGNSAPDKSGLPSDRFSAERTGGSVSTLTIQRTQQEDSAVYLCASSSPTDRRRNEQFFGPGTRLTVL.